This T cell receptor (beta chain) was sequenced during a study of monozygotic twins with inflammatory bowel disease (dated by TCRdb to the late 2010s). For the study in its entirety: In total, 28 monozygotic twin pairs made up the full study: 19 Danish pairs, all IBD-discordant, plus nine German pairs, of which four were IBD-concordant and five were IBD-discordant. The search for disease-associated traits relied mainly on comparing, within discordant pairs, IBD patients with their genetically identical healthy co-twins. Each individual had, on average, about 151 000 unique TCRalpha sequences and 181 000 unique TCRbeta sequences available for analysis.

About this clonotype: Its antigen target is currently unknown.

From each donor, a roughly 2.6 ml peripheral blood sample was collected into PAXgene tubes and stored at -80 degrees C. Without T cell sorting, total RNA was isolated from whole blood using the PAXgene blood miRNA kit on an automated QIAcube. Peripheral blood from monozygotic twin pairs who were concordant or discordant for inflammatory bowel disease underwent deep TCRalpha and TCRbeta repertoire profiling using unique molecular barcoding. Smoking habits were recorded for all twin pairs, with individuals classified as current, former or never smokers. General conclusions and limits of the study: Compared with healthy twins, IBD patients had fewer clonotypes in common with other individuals, a difference most pronounced in patients showing signs of disease activity. Because patients received different immunosuppressive treatments, the repertoires may have picked up extra background noise and variability between individuals. The results gave no support for a single strong signal or clonotype linked to IBD. The analysis was unable to tell different T cell subtypes apart. Measured by the inverse Simpson index, TCRbeta repertoire diversity was lower in IBD patients than in their healthy co-twins. No difference in repertoire similarity was observed between concordant and discordant twins, possibly owing to limited statistical power.

Library generation was performed with 5' RACE. Each TCR library was prepared from about 3.5 ug of total RNA. For each sample, cDNA synthesis with SMARTScribe reverse transcriptase was split into eight separate reactions. Unique molecular identifiers containing a 6-nucleotide sample barcode were introduced through template switching during cDNA synthesis. Two nested PCRs of around 15 and 10 cycles amplified the TCRalpha and TCRbeta cDNA, and bead purification followed each PCR. Before amplification, the cDNA was both treated with uracil DNA-glycosylase and purified with the QIAquick PCR purification kit. In the second PCR, Illumina TruSeq-compatible adapters and sample-specific barcodes were added. Library quality and concentration were assessed using TapeStation and Qubit, and about 5 ng of each library was pooled. Sequencing of pooled libraries was carried out on an Illumina HiSeq2500 single-index Rapid Run using 2 x 100 bp reads and custom sequencing primers. Per the original workflow: PCR and sequencing errors were corrected by UMI-based consensus assembly using MiGEC version 1.2.6. MiXCR version 2.1.1 was used to carry out V(D)J alignment, clonotype assembly and CDR3 extraction. Normalisation of gene usage, clonotype sharing and MAIT/NKT TCR abundance was achieved by analysing the top 1000, 10 000 and 20 000 clonotypes per sample. Diversity was computed as the inverse Simpson index with the vegan R package after downsampling to 27 000 UMIs. Paired Mann-Whitney U tests on discordant twin pairs were used, with Benjamini-Hochberg multiple-testing correction. TCRdb reprocessed the reads into one record per CDR3 protein sequence, lacking DNA. For this entry, the V and J calls and clone size follow TCRdb and not the study's own pipeline. The sample table records about 300,000 distinct CDR3 sequences. The top ten clonotypes cover about 5% of the sample.

Spanning cysteine to phenylalanine, the CDR3 consists of 12 amino acids. DNA is not on record. The chain employs TRBV12-3 or TRBV12-4 and TRBJ2-2; TCRdb picks TRBD2, but there is no DNA to check that call. The clonotype comes from a human donor with ulcerative colitis or Crohn's disease, or a healthy co-twin of an affected twin (not recorded which). Sequenced input: blood. This receptor carries the CDR3 CASSLDGRELFF.